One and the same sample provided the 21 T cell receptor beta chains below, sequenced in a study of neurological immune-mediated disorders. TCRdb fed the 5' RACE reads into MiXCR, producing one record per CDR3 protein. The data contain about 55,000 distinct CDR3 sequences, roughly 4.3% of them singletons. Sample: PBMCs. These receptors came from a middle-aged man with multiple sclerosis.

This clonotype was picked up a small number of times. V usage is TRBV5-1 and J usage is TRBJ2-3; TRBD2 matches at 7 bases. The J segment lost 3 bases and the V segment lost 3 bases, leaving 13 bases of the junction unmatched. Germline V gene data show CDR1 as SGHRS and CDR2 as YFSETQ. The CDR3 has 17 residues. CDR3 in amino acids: CASSSHPGLDWTDTQYF. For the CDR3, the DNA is TGCGCCAGCAGCTCCCATCCTGGACTAGACTGGACAGATACGCAGTATTTT. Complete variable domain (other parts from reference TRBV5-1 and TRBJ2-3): KAGVTQTPRYLIKTRGQQVTLSCSPISGHRSVSWYQQTPGQGLQFLFEYFSETQRNKGNFPGRFSGRQFSNSRSEMNVSTLELGDSALYLCASSSHPGLDWTDTQYFGPGTRLTVL.

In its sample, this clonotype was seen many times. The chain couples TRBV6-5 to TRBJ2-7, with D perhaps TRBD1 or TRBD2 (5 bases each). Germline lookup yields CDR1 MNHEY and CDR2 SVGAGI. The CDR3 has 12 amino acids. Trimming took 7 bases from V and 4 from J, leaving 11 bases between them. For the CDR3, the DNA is TGTGCCAGCAAAGGGGAGCGGTACGAGCAGTACTTC. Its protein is CASKGERYEQYF.

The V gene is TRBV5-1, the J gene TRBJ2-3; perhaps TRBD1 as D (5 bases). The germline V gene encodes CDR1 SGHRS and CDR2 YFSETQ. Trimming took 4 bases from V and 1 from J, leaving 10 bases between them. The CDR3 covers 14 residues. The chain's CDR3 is CASSRETGTDTQYF. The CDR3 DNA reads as TGCGCCAGCAGCCGAGAGACAGGCACAGATACGCAGTATTTT.

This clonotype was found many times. The DNA for the CDR3 is TGCAGTGCCACAGCGGGTTACGAGCAGTACTTC. Translation: CSATAGYEQYF. V and J are TRBV20-1 and TRBJ2-7; D perhaps matches TRBD2 (6 bases). V was trimmed by 6 bases and J by 4 bases, leaving 10 bases between them. The germline gives CDR1 DFQATT, CDR2 SNEGSKA (reference sequence). The CDR3 has 11 amino acids.

CDR3 bases: TGTGCCAGCAGGTATAGCGGAAGCACAGATACGCAGTATTTT. Translation: CASRYSGSTDTQYF. The chain employs TRBV6-5 and TRBJ2-3, with D possibly being TRBD2 (6 bases). V was pared by 6 bases and J by 0 bases, with 10 bases between. There are 14 residues in the CDR3. Germline CDR1 MNHEY, CDR2 SVGAGI.

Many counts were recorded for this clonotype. The chain's CDR3 is CASSQHARNTEAFF. CDR3 nucleotide sequence: TGTGCCAGCAGCCAGCATGCAAGGAACACTGAAGCTTTCTTT. The V call is TRBV7-8, the J call TRBJ1-1; no reliable D call. Germline CDR1 reads SGHVS; CDR2 reads FQNEAQ. Trimming shortened V by 5 bases and J by 1 base, and 11 bases separated the two germline ends. The CDR3 covers 14 residues.

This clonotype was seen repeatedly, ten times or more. The CDR3 coding sequence is TGTGCCGTACAGCCGCCCTATAATTCACCCCTCCACTTT. Its translation: CAVQPPYNSPLHF. This chain joins TRBV7-8 and TRBJ1-6; D is unresolved. Germline V gene lookup returns CDR1 SGHVS and CDR2 FQNEAQ. Trimming cost V 11 bases and J 2 bases, with 10 bases left between them. This CDR3 has 13 residues.

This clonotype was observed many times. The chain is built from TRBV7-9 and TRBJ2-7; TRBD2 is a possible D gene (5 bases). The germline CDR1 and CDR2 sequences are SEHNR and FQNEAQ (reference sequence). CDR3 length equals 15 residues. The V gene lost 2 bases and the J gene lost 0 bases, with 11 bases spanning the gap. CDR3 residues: CASSLTRTHSYEQYF. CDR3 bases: TGTGCCAGCAGCTTAACACGGACTCACTCCTACGAGCAGTACTTC.

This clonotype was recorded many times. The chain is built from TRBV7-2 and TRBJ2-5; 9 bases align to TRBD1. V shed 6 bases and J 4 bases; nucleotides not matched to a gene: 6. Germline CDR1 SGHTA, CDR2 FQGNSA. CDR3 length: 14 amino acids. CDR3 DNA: TGTGCCAGCAGTTCAACAGGGGGCAGAGAGACCCAGTACTTC. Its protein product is CASSSTGGRETQYF.

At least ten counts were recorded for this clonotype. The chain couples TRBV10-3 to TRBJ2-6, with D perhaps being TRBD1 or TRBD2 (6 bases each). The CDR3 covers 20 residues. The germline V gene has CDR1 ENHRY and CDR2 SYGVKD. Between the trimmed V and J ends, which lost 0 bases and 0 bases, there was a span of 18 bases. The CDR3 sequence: CAISESGSGARISGANVLTF. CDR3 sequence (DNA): TGTGCCATCAGTGAGTCAGGATCGGGGGCCCGGATCTCTGGGGCCAACGTCCTGACTTTC.

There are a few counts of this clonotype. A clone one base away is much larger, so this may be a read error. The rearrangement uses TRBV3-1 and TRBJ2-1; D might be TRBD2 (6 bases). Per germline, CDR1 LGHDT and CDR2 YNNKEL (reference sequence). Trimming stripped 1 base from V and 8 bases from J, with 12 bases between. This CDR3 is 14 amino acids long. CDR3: CASSQVKGRHEQFF. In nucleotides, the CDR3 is TGTGCCAGCAGCCAAGTGAAGGGGAGGCATGAGCAGTTCTTC.

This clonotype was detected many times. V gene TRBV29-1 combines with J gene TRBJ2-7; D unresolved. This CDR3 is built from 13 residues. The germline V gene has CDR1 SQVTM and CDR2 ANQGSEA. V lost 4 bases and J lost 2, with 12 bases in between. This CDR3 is CSVVMVSTYEQYF. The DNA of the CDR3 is TGCAGCGTTGTTATGGTAAGCACCTACGAGCAGTACTTC.

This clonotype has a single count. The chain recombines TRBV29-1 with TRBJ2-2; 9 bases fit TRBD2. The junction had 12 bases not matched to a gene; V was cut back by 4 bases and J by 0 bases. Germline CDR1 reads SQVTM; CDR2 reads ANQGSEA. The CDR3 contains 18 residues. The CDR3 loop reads CSVGVREGRPANTGELFF. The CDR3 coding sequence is TGCAGCGTTGGTGTGCGGGAGGGGCGACCCGCGAACACCGGGGAGCTGTTTTTT.

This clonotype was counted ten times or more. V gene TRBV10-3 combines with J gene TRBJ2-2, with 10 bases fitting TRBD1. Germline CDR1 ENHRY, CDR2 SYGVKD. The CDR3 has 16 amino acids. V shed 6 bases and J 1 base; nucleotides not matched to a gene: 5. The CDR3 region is CAISKDRGLNTGELFF. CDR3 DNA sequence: TGTGCCATCAGCAAGGACAGGGGGTTGAACACCGGGGAGCTGTTTTTT.

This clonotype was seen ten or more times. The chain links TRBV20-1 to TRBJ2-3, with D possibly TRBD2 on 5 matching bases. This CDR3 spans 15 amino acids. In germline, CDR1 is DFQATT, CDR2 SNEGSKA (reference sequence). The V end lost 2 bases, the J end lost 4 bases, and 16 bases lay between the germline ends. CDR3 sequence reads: CSARILDPRPDTQYF. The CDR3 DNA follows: TGCAGTGCTAGAATACTAGACCCGAGGCCAGATACGCAGTATTTT.

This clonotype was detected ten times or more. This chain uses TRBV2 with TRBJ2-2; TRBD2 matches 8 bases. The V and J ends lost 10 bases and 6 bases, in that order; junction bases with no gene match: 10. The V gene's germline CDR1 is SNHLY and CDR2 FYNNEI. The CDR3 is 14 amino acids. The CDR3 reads CATKVGGAPGELFF. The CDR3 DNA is TGTGCCACCAAGGTCGGGGGGGCCCCCGGGGAGCTGTTTTTT.

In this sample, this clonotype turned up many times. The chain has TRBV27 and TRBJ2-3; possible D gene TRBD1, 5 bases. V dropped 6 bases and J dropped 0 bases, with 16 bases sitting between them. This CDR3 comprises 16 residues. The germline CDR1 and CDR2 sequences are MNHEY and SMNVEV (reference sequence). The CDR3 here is CASSYLRVTSTDTQYF. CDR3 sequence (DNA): TGTGCCAGCAGCTACCTCAGGGTAACTAGCACAGATACGCAGTATTTT.

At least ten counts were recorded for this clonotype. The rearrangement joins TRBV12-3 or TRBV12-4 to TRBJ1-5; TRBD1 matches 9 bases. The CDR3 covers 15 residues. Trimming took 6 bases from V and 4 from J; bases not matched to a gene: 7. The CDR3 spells CASSITGTGNQPQHF. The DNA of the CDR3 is TGTGCCAGCAGCATAACCGGGACAGGGAATCAGCCCCAGCATTTT.

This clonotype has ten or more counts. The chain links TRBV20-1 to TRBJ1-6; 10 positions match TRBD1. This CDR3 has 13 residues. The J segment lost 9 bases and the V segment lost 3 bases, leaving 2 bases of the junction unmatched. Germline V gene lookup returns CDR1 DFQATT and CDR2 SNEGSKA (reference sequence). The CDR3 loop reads CSARGQGFSPLHF. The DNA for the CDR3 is TGCAGTGCTAGGGGACAGGGGTTTTCACCCCTCCACTTT.

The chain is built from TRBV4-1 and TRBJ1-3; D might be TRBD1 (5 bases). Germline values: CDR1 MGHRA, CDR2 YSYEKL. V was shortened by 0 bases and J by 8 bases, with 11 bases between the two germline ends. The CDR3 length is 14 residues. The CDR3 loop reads CASSQDTGGDTIYF. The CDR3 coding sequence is TGCGCCAGCAGCCAAGATACGGGAGGGGACACCATATATTTT.

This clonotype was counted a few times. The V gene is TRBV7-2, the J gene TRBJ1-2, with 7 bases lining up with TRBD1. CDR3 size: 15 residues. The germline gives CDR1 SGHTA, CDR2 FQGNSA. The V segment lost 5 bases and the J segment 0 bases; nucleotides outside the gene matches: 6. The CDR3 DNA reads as TGTGCCAGCAGCCCAGGGACAGTTGCTAACTATGGCTACACCTTC. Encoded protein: CASSPGTVANYGYTF. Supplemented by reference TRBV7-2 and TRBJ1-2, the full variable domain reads GAGVSQSPSNKVTEKGKDVELRCDPISGHTALYWYRQSLGQGLEFLIYFQGNSAPDKSGLPSDRFSAERTGGSVSTLTIQRTQQEDSAVYLCASSPGTVANYGYTFGSGTRLTVV.